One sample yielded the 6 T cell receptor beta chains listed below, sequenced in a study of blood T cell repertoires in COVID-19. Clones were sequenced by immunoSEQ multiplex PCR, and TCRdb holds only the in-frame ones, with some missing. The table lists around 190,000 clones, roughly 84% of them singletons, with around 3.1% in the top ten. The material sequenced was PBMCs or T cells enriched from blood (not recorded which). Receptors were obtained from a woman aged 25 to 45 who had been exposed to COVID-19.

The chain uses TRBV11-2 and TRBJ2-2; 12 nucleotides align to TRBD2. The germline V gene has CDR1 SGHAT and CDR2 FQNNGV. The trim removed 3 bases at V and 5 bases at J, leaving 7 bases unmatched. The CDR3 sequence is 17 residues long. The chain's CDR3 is CASSFLAGGPTTGELFF. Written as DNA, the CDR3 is TGTGCCAGCAGCTTTCTAGCGGGGGGGCCTACGACCGGGGAGCTGTTTTTT.

CDR3 sequence: CASSEGGQGGGETQYF. The CDR3 DNA sequence: TGTGCCAGCAGTGAGGGGGGACAGGGTGGAGGCGAGACCCAGTACTTC. V usage is TRBV2 and J usage is TRBJ2-5; 9 bases agree with TRBD1. The trim removed 3 bases at V and 5 bases at J, leaving 10 bases unmatched. Germline V gene lookup returns CDR1 SNHLY and CDR2 FYNNEI. CDR3 length equals 16 residues.

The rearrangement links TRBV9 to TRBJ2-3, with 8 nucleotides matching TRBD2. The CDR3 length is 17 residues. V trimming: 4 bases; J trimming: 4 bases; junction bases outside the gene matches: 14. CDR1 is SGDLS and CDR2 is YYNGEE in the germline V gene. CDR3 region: CASSPTLGGGYPDTQYF. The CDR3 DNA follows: TGTGCCAGCAGCCCTACCCTCGGGGGGGGCTACCCAGATACGCAGTATTTT.

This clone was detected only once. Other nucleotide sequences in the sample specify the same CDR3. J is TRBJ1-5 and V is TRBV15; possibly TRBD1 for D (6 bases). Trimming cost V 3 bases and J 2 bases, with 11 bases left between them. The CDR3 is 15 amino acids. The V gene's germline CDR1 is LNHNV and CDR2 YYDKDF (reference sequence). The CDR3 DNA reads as TGTGCCACCAGCAGTGTCAGGGGCGGCAATCAGCCCCAGCATTTT. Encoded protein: CATSSVRGGNQPQHF.

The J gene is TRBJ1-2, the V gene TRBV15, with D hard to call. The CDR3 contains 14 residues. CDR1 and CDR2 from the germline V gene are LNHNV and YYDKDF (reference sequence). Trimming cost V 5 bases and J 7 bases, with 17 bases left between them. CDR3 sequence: CATSSVRRLSGYTF. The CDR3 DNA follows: TGTGCCACCAGCTCCGTAAGGAGGCTGAGTGGCTACACCTTC.

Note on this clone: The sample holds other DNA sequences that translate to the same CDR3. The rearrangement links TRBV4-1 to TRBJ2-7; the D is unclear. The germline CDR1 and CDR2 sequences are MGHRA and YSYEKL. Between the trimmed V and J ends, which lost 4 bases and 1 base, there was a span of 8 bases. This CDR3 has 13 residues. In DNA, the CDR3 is TGCGCCAGCAGCCCCAAGGAGTCCTACGAGCAGTACTTC. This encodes CASSPKESYEQYF.